This passage covers 16 T cell receptor beta chains from one sample sequenced in a study of cytomegalovirus exposure and HLA in healthy donors. Sequencing used immunoSEQ multiplex PCR; TCRdb keeps in-frame clones, though not all of them. The sample holds about 130,000 clones; around 96% are singletons and the top ten take less than 2%. The sequenced sample was PBMCs. These receptors all stem from a man between 18 and 29 years old in good health and CMV-seronegative.

This clone was counted once. This sequence joins TRBV7-9 and TRBJ2-4; tentative D call: TRBD1 (6 bases). This CDR3 has 14 amino acids. The V end was cut by 6 bases, the J end by 5 bases, with 14 bases between. Germline CDR1 is SEHNR and CDR2 is FQNEAQ (reference sequence). The CDR3 here is CASSWVGAENIQYF. The CDR3 coding sequence is TGTGCCAGCAGTTGGGTGGGGGCGGAAAACATTCAGTACTTC. Using reference TRBV7-9 and TRBJ2-4 for the parts outside the CDR3, the full variable domain is DTGVSQNPRHKITKRGQNVTFRCDPISEHNRLYWYRQTLGQGPEFLTYFQNEAQLEKSRLLSDRFSAERPKGSFSTLEIQRTEQGDSAMYLCASSWVGAENIQYFGAGTRLSVL.

V and J are TRBV18 and TRBJ1-2; the match to TRBD1 covers 7 bases. Germline CDR1 KGHSH, CDR2 LQKENI. The J segment lost 6 bases and the V segment lost 3 bases, leaving 7 bases of the junction unmatched. The CDR3 loop spans 14 amino acids. The CDR3 sequence: CASSPFDRDNGYTF. The CDR3 DNA sequence: TGTGCCAGCTCACCCTTCGACAGGGATAATGGCTACACCTTC.

The genes are TRBV5-8 and TRBJ2-7; TRBD1 might be the D (5 bases). Germline CDR1 and CDR2: SGHTS and YDEGEE. CDR3 size: 15 residues. The germline V and J ends were trimmed by 4 bases and 0 bases, with 14 bases remaining between them. CDR3 nucleotide sequence: TGTGCCAGCAGCCGTTTAGACAGAGACTCCTACGAGCAGTACTTC. It is translated as CASSRLDRDSYEQYF.

The chain recombines TRBV6-5 with TRBJ1-3, with TRBD1 as a possible D gene (6 bases). The CDR3 consists of 14 residues. CDR1 and CDR2 from the germline V gene are MNHEY and SVGAGI. V shed 6 bases and J shed 4 bases, with 13 bases lying between them. The CDR3 loop is CASSPPGTGNTIYF. The CDR3 DNA reads as TGTGCCAGCAGCCCCCCAGGGACAGGAAACACCATATATTTT.

The CDR3 loop reads CASSPSGLLGTGGITDTQYF. The CDR3 region has the DNA TGTGCCAGCAGCCCCTCGGGCCTCCTCGGGACAGGGGGCATCACAGATACGCAGTATTTT. The chain employs TRBV11-3 and TRBJ2-3, with 12 nucleotides matching TRBD1. Germline V gene lookup returns CDR1 SGHNT and CDR2 YENEEA. The CDR3 covers 20 residues. The V segment lost 5 bases and the J segment 2 bases; nucleotides outside the gene matches: 17.

This chain connects TRBV7-8 to TRBJ2-6, with 9 nucleotides matching TRBD2. Looked up from germline, CDR1 is SGHVS and CDR2 is FQNEAQ. With V trimmed by 0 bases and J by 2 bases, 8 bases remained unmatched. This CDR3 region has 19 residues. CDR3 DNA: TGTGCCAGCAGCTTAGCGGGTTGGCGGGGGGGCACTGGGGCCAACGTCCTGACTTTC. It translates to CASSLAGWRGGTGANVLTF.

This rearrangement joins TRBV7-2 to TRBJ1-2, with TRBD1 as a possible D gene (6 bases). V lost 5 bases, J lost 2 bases, and 12 bases lay in between. The CDR3 loop spans 14 amino acids. Germline V lookup: CDR1 SGHTA, CDR2 FQGNSA. CDR3 bases: TGTGCCAGCAGCCCCGACAGGCAGAACTATGGCTACACCTTC. Its protein is CASSPDRQNYGYTF. Complete variable domain (other parts from reference TRBV7-2 and TRBJ1-2): GAGVSQSPSNKVTEKGKDVELRCDPISGHTALYWYRQSLGQGLEFLIYFQGNSAPDKSGLPSDRFSAERTGGSVSTLTIQRTQQEDSAVYLCASSPDRQNYGYTFGSGTRLTVV.

The V call is TRBV4-3, the J call TRBJ2-5; the match to TRBD2 covers 9 bases. The CDR3 extends over 18 amino acids. CDR1 is LGHNA and CDR2 is YSLEER in the germline V gene. V shed 0 bases and J 4 bases; nucleotides not matched to a gene: 12. The CDR3 bases are TGCGCCAGCAGCCAAGACGGGGCCAGCGGGAGGTGGGGAGAGACCCAGTACTTC. Translation gives CASSQDGASGRWGETQYF.

The chain employs TRBV10-3 and TRBJ2-7; 7 nucleotides agree with TRBD2. This CDR3 is 14 amino acids long. J gave up 1 base and V 4 bases, and 4 bases lay outside the gene matches. CDR1 and CDR2 (germline): ENHRY, SYGVKD. The CDR3 loop reads CAISVTSASYEQYF. In nucleotides, the CDR3 is TGTGCCATCAGTGTTACTAGCGCGTCCTACGAGCAGTACTTC.

The V and J genes are TRBV27 and TRBJ2-3; TRBD2 agrees at 8 bases. V shed 5 bases, J shed 1 base, and the junction held 5 bases outside the gene matches. This CDR3 contains 15 residues. The germline gives CDR1 MNHEY, CDR2 SMNVEV (reference sequence). CDR3 protein: CASSEPGLGTDTQYF. DNA for the CDR3: TGTGCCAGCAGTGAACCGGGACTAGGCACAGATACGCAGTATTTT.

This chain links TRBV7-2 with TRBJ2-3; TRBD2 aligns across 13 bases. Germline V gives CDR1 SGHTA, CDR2 FQGNSA. This CDR3 is built from 19 residues. Trimming took 4 bases from V and 3 from J; bases not matched to a gene: 13. As DNA, the CDR3 is TGTGCCAGCAGCTCATGGCGACCATGGACTAGCGGGAGAACAGATACGCAGTATTTT. It is translated as CASSSWRPWTSGRTDTQYF.

The chain uses TRBV28 and TRBJ2-7; D is possibly TRBD1 (6 bases). CDR3 length: 17 amino acids. Germline V gene sequence: CDR1 MDHEN, CDR2 SYDVKM. Trimming pared 6 bases from V and 2 bases from J, leaving 23 bases between. In nucleotides, the CDR3 is TGTGCCAGCAGCCTGCGTACGAGGACCAACAGGGCCTACGAGCAGTACTTC. Translating it yields CASSLRTRTNRAYEQYF.

This clone came up once. This chain joins TRBV7-9 and TRBJ2-1; 13 nucleotides align to TRBD2. CDR1 is SEHNR and CDR2 is FQNEAQ in the germline V gene (reference sequence). The J segment lost 7 bases and the V segment lost 5 bases, leaving 8 bases of the junction unmatched. CDR3 length: 16 residues. The CDR3 sequence: CASSQPGTSGKNEQFF. The CDR3 region has the DNA TGTGCCAGCAGCCAGCCGGGGACTAGCGGGAAAAATGAGCAGTTCTTC. Looking up the rest from reference TRBV7-9 and TRBJ2-1 gives the full variable domain: DTGVSQNPRHKITKRGQNVTFRCDPISEHNRLYWYRQTLGQGPEFLTYFQNEAQLEKSRLLSDRFSAERPKGSFSTLEIQRTEQGDSAMYLCASSQPGTSGKNEQFFGPGTRLTVL.

The chain links TRBV9 to TRBJ2-2; D unclear. This CDR3 is built from 12 residues. The germline V gene has CDR1 SGDLS and CDR2 YYNGEE. Between the trimmed V and J ends, which lost 2 bases and 7 bases, there was a span of 6 bases. The CDR3 sequence: CASSVSVGELFF. The CDR3, as DNA: TGTGCCAGCAGCGTGTCGGTCGGGGAGCTGTTTTTT.

The CDR3 protein is CASSMSPGNQPQHF. DNA for the CDR3: TGTGCCAGTAGTATGTCCCCGGGCAATCAGCCCCAGCATTTT. The chain joins TRBV19 to TRBJ1-5; D gene ambiguous. The ends were cut back, 3 bases at V and 2 bases at J, with 8 bases in the middle. The CDR3 runs 14 residues. CDR1 and CDR2 (germline): LNHDA, SQIVND (reference sequence).

The chain recombines TRBV5-3 with TRBJ1-4, with D unclear. TRBV5-3 counts as an open reading frame of uncertain function. Trimming shortened V by 1 base and J by 4 bases, and 8 bases separated the two germline ends. This CDR3 contains 14 residues. The CDR3 here is CARSLQSHNEKLFF. CDR3 nucleotide sequence: TGTGCCAGAAGCTTGCAGTCGCATAATGAAAAACTGTTTTTT.